This TCR beta chain is from a study of blood T cells in healthy people across ages. Turning to this clonotype: Antigen: not known. A clone one base away is much larger, so this may be a read error.

The sample, approximately 10 milliliters of peripheral blood, was drawn from each donor. A sample-barcoded 5' primer and a J-beta primer mix were used in a second PCR of about 7 to 11 cycles. One entry per CDR3 protein, called by TCRdb with MiXCR from the 5' RACE reads. The sample includes hundreds of thousands of distinct CDR3 sequences, 40% to 50% of them seen just once. Notes on the study in general: It was held that diversity estimates obtained from one million T cells represented underestimates.

The CDR3 is made up of 13 amino acids. V lost 6 bases to trimming and J lost 2 bases; unmatched junction nucleotides: 2. The receptor was derived from a man in his sixties in good health. Material for sequencing was blood. The genes are TRBV12-3 or TRBV12-4 and TRBJ2-7; TRBD2 matches at 9 bases. The CDR3 here is CASRVAGAYEQYF. As DNA, the CDR3 is TGTGCCAGCAGAGTAGCGGGGGCCTACGAGCAGTACTTC.